These 22 T cell receptor beta chains came from one sample sequenced in a study of T cell repertoires in cytomegalovirus infection. TCRdb reprocessed the reads via MiXCR and lists one record per CDR3 protein. The table includes under 300,000 distinct CDR3 sequences, 9% to 15% detected once. The sample comprised PBMCs. The source is a human donor in good health (CMV status not recorded). Some clones in this sample may be carry-over from other donors' samples.

This chain links TRBV6-5 with TRBJ2-7, with D maybe TRBD1 (5 bases). CDR1 is MNHEY and CDR2 is SVGAGI in the germline V gene. The V end was cut by 7 bases, the J end by 2 bases, with 9 bases between. The CDR3 covers 12 residues. The CDR3 here is CASTDSTYEQYF. The CDR3 DNA sequence: TGTGCCAGCACCGACAGTACCTACGAGCAGTACTTC.

V is TRBV29-1 and J is TRBJ1-1, with D tentatively TRBD1 (5 bases). V was cut by 8 bases and J by 1 base, with 14 bases left in between. The CDR3 spans 13 residues. Germline V gene sequence: CDR1 SQVTM, CDR2 ANQGSEA. The CDR3 DNA reads TGCAGCCACCGGACAAGTCCGAACACTGAAGCTTTCTTT. This codes for CSHRTSPNTEAFF.

This clonotype was found many times. CDR3 bases: TGTGCCAGCAGCCCCAGGGTCATGAACACTGAAGCTTTCTTT. Its translation is CASSPRVMNTEAFF. The chain uses TRBV7-2 and TRBJ1-1; weak D call: TRBD1 (5 bases). V lost 5 bases to trimming and J lost 0 bases, with 10 bases between them. The CDR3 totals 14 residues. Germline CDR1 SGHTA, CDR2 FQGNSA.

Many counts were recorded for this clonotype. The chain employs TRBV20-1 and TRBJ2-1; 10 positions agree with TRBD2. The CDR3 loop spans 15 amino acids. Trimming cost V 6 bases and J 0 bases; bases outside gene matches: 5. Germline lookup yields CDR1 DFQATT and CDR2 SNEGSKA (reference sequence). The CDR3 DNA follows: TGCAGTGCGGCCCTAGCGGGAGTCTCCTACAATGAGCAGTTCTTC. Translating gives CSAALAGVSYNEQFF.

This clonotype was counted many times. The rearrangement uses TRBV6-1 and TRBJ1-5; D unclear. The CDR3 length is 12 residues. Germline V CDR1 and CDR2: MNHNS, SASEGT. V gave up 5 bases and J gave up 7 bases, with 9 bases separating them. The chain's CDR3 is CASSISPQPQHF. The CDR3 DNA is TGTGCCAGCAGTATATCCCCCCAGCCCCAGCATTTT.

V is TRBV12-5 and J is TRBJ1-1; D is ambiguous. CDR1 is LGHNT and CDR2 is FRNRAP in the germline V gene. Trimming shortened V by 1 base and J by 3 bases, and 9 bases separated the two germline ends. The CDR3 extends over 14 amino acids. The chain's CDR3 is CASGLGLGYTEAFF. Here the CDR3 DNA reads TGTGCTAGTGGTTTGGGTTTGGGGTACACTGAAGCTTTCTTT.

This clonotype turned up a few times. The rearrangement links TRBV7-9 to TRBJ1-1; TRBD1 aligns across 8 bases. The ends lost 6 bases at V and 1 base at J; junction bases unmatched: 7. The CDR3 consists of 15 residues. Germline CDR1 is SEHNR and CDR2 is FQNEAQ (reference sequence). The CDR3 DNA reads as TGTGCCAGCAGACCAGGACAGGGTGGGAACACTGAAGCTTTCTTT. Encoded protein: CASRPGQGGNTEAFF.

The chain carries TRBV5-4 and TRBJ2-5; TRBD2 agrees at 8 bases. Germline assignment: CDR1 SGHNT and CDR2 YYREEE (reference sequence). Trimming at V came to 4 bases and at J to 4 bases, leaving 6 bases not matched to a gene. The CDR3 sequence is 14 residues long. The CDR3 nucleotides are TGTGCCAGCAGCCGGGGGGGGGCTGGAGAGACCCAGTACTTC. It is translated as CASSRGGAGETQYF. Filled out from reference TRBV5-4 and TRBJ2-5, the complete variable domain reads ETGVTQSPTHLIKTRGQQVTLRCSSQSGHNTVSWYQQALGQGPQFIFQYYREEENGRGNFPPRFSGLQFPNYSSELNVNALELDDSALYLCASSRGGAGETQYFGPGTRLLVL.

This clonotype is a singleton in its sample. The CDR3 region is CASSLTSQNTGELFF. CDR3 nucleotides: TGTGCCAGCAGCCTTACTTCACAGAATACCGGGGAGCTGTTTTTT. This chain uses TRBV11-3 with TRBJ2-2; D unresolved. V dropped 5 bases and J dropped 5 bases, with 15 bases sitting between them. The germline CDR1 and CDR2 sequences are SGHNT and YENEEA. The CDR3 sequence is 15 residues long.

At least ten counts were recorded for this clonotype. V usage is TRBV7-2 and J usage is TRBJ2-3, with 8 bases identical to TRBD2. Germline V gene data show CDR1 as SGHTA and CDR2 as FQGNSA. CDR3 length equals 15 residues. V gave up 3 bases and J gave up 1 base; unmatched junction bases: 3. Written as DNA, the CDR3 is TGTGCCAGCAGCTTGTGGCGGGGGGGCACAGATACGCAGTATTTT. Translating gives CASSLWRGGTDTQYF.

This clonotype was seen at least ten times. The chain links TRBV28 to TRBJ1-2; TRBD1 might be the D (5 bases). Trimming cost V 10 bases and J 8 bases, with 20 bases left between them. Germline loops: CDR1 MDHEN, CDR2 SYDVKM. The CDR3 sequence is 13 residues long. The CDR3 DNA is TGTGCCACCTCGGGACTACCCTCTGGAGGCTACACCTTC. Protein sequence: CATSGLPSGGYTF.

This clonotype was seen only a few times. The genes are TRBV19 and TRBJ1-1, with D perhaps TRBD1 (6 bases). The CDR3 extends over 14 amino acids. CDR1 and CDR2 from the germline V gene are LNHDA and SQIVND (reference sequence). Trimming removed 6 bases from V and 5 bases from J, with 16 bases in between. CDR3 amino acids: CASRNRDGGTEAFF. CDR3 DNA sequence: TGTGCCAGTAGGAACAGGGACGGAGGGACTGAAGCTTTCTTT. The full variable domain, in which reference TRBV19 and TRBJ1-1 provide the parts outside the CDR3, is DGGITQSPKYLFRKEGQNVTLSCEQNLNHDAMYWYRQDPGQGLRLIYYSQIVNDFQKGDIAEGYSVSREKKESFPLTVTSAQKNPTAFYLCASRNRDGGTEAFFGQGTRLTVV.

This clonotype was counted ten times or more. The V and J genes are TRBV7-8 and TRBJ2-4, with 12 nucleotides matching TRBD2. The CDR3 loop spans 17 amino acids. J lost 2 bases, V lost 2 bases, and 4 bases had no gene match. The germline V gene encodes CDR1 SGHVS and CDR2 FQNEAQ. CDR3 in amino acids: CASSLLTSGGSKNIQYF. As DNA, the CDR3 is TGTGCCAGCAGCTTATTGACTAGCGGGGGTTCCAAAAACATTCAGTACTTC.

V is TRBV5-6 and J is TRBJ1-4; TRBD1 is a possible D gene (6 bases). From germline, CDR1 is SGHDT and CDR2 YYEEEE. This CDR3 is built from 14 residues. Trimming took off 4 bases at V and 8 bases at J, with 15 bases between the two ends. The CDR3 DNA follows: TGTGCCAGCAGCGGGACATCGGGAAAAGAAAAACTGTTTTTT. This gives the protein CASSGTSGKEKLFF.

The rearrangement joins TRBV29-1 to TRBJ2-5; D might be TRBD1 (6 bases). V was clipped by 5 bases and J by 2 bases, with 12 bases between them. Germline-derived CDR1 and CDR2 are SQVTM and ANQGSEA. The CDR3 loop spans 13 amino acids. CDR3 in amino acids: CSVPRQGQETQYF. CDR3 bases: TGCAGCGTTCCGAGGCAGGGGCAAGAGACCCAGTACTTC.

The chain combines TRBV6-2 or TRBV6-3 with TRBJ1-5; no clear D gene. V lost 5 bases and J 2 bases, leaving 10 bases between the germline ends. Germline CDR1 and CDR2: MNHEY and SVGEGT. This CDR3 comprises 14 residues. Written as DNA, the CDR3 is TGTGCCAGCAGTCCCTTCTACGGCAATCAGCCCCAGCATTTT. Amino acid sequence: CASSPFYGNQPQHF.

This clonotype was seen a handful of times. The gene calls are TRBV25-1 and TRBJ2-2, with D unclear. Germline V lookup: CDR1 MGHDK, CDR2 SYGVNS. Trimming took off 3 bases at V and 5 bases at J, with 16 bases between the two ends. CDR3 size: 16 residues. The CDR3 region is CASSEISGRRTGELFF. The CDR3 DNA reads TGTGCCAGCAGTGAGATATCAGGACGAAGGACCGGGGAGCTGTTTTTT.

This clonotype was counted at least ten times. This chain uses TRBV7-2 with TRBJ1-2, with D tentatively TRBD1 (5 bases). The CDR3 contains 12 residues. Germline values: CDR1 SGHTA, CDR2 FQGNSA. The ends were cut back, 1 base at V and 14 bases at J, with 14 bases in the middle. CDR3 residues: CASSLVSREATF. CDR3 sequence (DNA): TGTGCCAGCAGCTTAGTTAGCAGGGAAGCGACCTTC. The full variable domain, rest sourced from reference TRBV7-2 and TRBJ1-2, is GAGVSQSPSNKVTEKGKDVELRCDPISGHTALYWYRQSLGQGLEFLIYFQGNSAPDKSGLPSDRFSAERTGGSVSTLTIQRTQQEDSAVYLCASSLVSREATFGSGTRLTVV.

This clonotype occurred many times. V usage is TRBV7-2 and J usage is TRBJ2-3; either TRBD1 or TRBD2 may fit D (6 bases each). This CDR3 contains 15 residues. The ends were cut back, 0 bases at V and 6 bases at J, with 13 bases in the middle. The germline gives CDR1 SGHTA, CDR2 FQGNSA. The DNA for the CDR3 is TGTGCCAGCAGCTTAGCGATAGGGGGGCAGGATACGCAGTATTTT. It specifies CASSLAIGGQDTQYF.

This rearrangement joins TRBV6-5 to TRBJ2-1, with D possibly being TRBD1 or TRBD2 (6 bases each). V was trimmed by 5 bases and J by 5 bases, leaving 13 bases between them. From germline, CDR1 is MNHEY and CDR2 SVGAGI. The CDR3 totals 14 residues. The CDR3 bases are TGTGCCAGCAGTACTGGGGGGCCGAACAATGAGCAGTTCTTC. Translating gives CASSTGGPNNEQFF.

The table lists this clonotype with many counts. This clone may be a read error of a much larger clone one base away. CDR3 sequence reads: CASSFGMLNAEAFF. CDR3 nucleotides: TGTGCCAGCAGCTTCGGGATGTTGAACGCTGAAGCTTTCTTT. The J gene is TRBJ1-1, the V gene TRBV7-2; no clear D gene. The CDR3 consists of 14 residues. Germline V gene sequence: CDR1 SGHTA, CDR2 FQGNSA.

This clonotype has only a few counts. The chain employs TRBV12-3 or TRBV12-4 and TRBJ1-1, with no clear D. The V gene lost 3 bases and the J gene lost 7 bases, with 9 bases spanning the gap. The CDR3 totals 12 residues. The CDR3 DNA is TGTGCCAGCAGTTTCAGGCAGATTGAAGCTTTCTTT. Its translation: CASSFRQIEAFF.